These 32 T cell receptor beta chains were sequenced from one sample in a study of glioma-infiltrating T cells after dendritic cell vaccination. The time point was: after dendritic cell vaccination, including at tumor progression/relapse. Data came from immunoSEQ multiplex PCR; TCRdb stores just in-frame clones and leaves some out. The table records 50,000 to 55,000 clones, about 89% of them present only once. The source material was blood, sampled after dendritic cell vaccination. The receptors were sampled from a human donor with glioblastoma.

The V call is TRBV28, the J call TRBJ1-5; no reliable D call. V was pared by 5 bases and J by 0 bases, with 14 bases between. This CDR3 is 16 amino acids long. Germline V gene lookup returns CDR1 MDHEN and CDR2 SYDVKM. The CDR3 DNA follows: TGTGCCAGCAGTAAAAAGTATACAAATAGCAATCAGCCCCAGCATTTT. This encodes CASSKKYTNSNQPQHF.

The V gene is TRBV7-2, the J gene TRBJ1-5; D ambiguous. The CDR3 is 14 amino acids. Germline CDR1 is SGHTA and CDR2 is FQGNSA. V dropped 1 base and J dropped 0 bases, with 4 bases sitting between them. The CDR3 coding sequence is TGTGCCAGCAGCTTAGAGCGTAGCAATCAGCCCCAGCATTTT. The encoded protein is CASSLERSNQPQHF. Full variable domain (outside the CDR3, taken from reference TRBV7-2 and TRBJ1-5): GAGVSQSPSNKVTEKGKDVELRCDPISGHTALYWYRQSLGQGLEFLIYFQGNSAPDKSGLPSDRFSAERTGGSVSTLTIQRTQQEDSAVYLCASSLERSNQPQHFGDGTRLSIL.

The chain combines TRBV28 with TRBJ2-7, with 7 bases identical to TRBD1. This CDR3 has 14 amino acids. CDR1 and CDR2 from the germline V gene are MDHEN and SYDVKM. The ends lost 8 bases at V and 2 bases at J; junction bases unmatched: 9. CDR3 DNA sequence: TGTGCCAGCGAATACGGGGACAGAGCCTACGAGCAGTACTTC. This translates into CASEYGDRAYEQYF. The variable domain in full, with the rest retrieved from reference TRBV28 and TRBJ2-7, is DVKVTQSSRYLVKRTGEKVFLECVQDMDHENMFWYRQDPGLGLRLIYFSYDVKMKEKGDIPEGYSVSREKKERFSLILESASTNQTSMYLCASEYGDRAYEQYFGPGTRLTVT.

Here the CDR3 DNA reads TGTGCCAGCTCGGGACAGGGCGCAGATACGCAGTATTTT. It translates to CASSGQGADTQYF. J is TRBJ2-3 and V is TRBV6-6; TRBD1 agrees at 9 bases. Unmatched junction bases numbered 4, after V lost 8 bases and J lost 4 bases. The CDR3 contains 13 residues. The germline V gene encodes CDR1 MNHNY and CDR2 SVGAGI (reference sequence).

The V gene is TRBV6-5, the J gene TRBJ1-2; TRBD1 is a possible D gene (6 bases). Germline lookup yields CDR1 MNHEY and CDR2 SVGAGI. Between the trimmed V and J ends, which lost 5 bases and 8 bases, there was a span of 15 bases. CDR3 length: 13 residues. CDR3: CASSATGFWGYTF. Here the CDR3 DNA reads TGTGCCAGCAGTGCCACAGGGTTTTGGGGCTACACCTTC.

The rearrangement links TRBV5-4 to TRBJ2-1; 8 bases match TRBD2. The CDR3 is 14 amino acids. The germline gives CDR1 SGHNT, CDR2 YYREEE (reference sequence). V lost 3 bases, J lost 8 bases, and 7 bases stayed unmatched. DNA of the CDR3: TGTGCCAGCAGCTCCCGGGAGGGTGGTGATGAGCAGTTCTTC. It translates to CASSSREGGDEQFF.

This clone was picked up one time. The chain joins TRBV5-6 to TRBJ1-4; 7 positions match TRBD1. V lost 4 bases to trimming and J lost 8 bases; unmatched junction nucleotides: 14. This CDR3 contains 16 residues. Germline V gene sequence: CDR1 SGHDT, CDR2 YYEEEE. Here the CDR3 reads CASSTQTGVYEEKLFF. CDR3 nucleotide sequence: TGTGCCAGCAGCACGCAAACAGGGGTTTACGAGGAAAAACTGTTTTTT.

The gene calls are TRBV18 and TRBJ1-2, with D hard to call. Germline assignment: CDR1 KGHSH and CDR2 LQKENI. The V gene lost 4 bases and the J gene lost 3 bases, with 12 bases spanning the gap. This CDR3 is built from 14 residues. The CDR3 sequence: CASSREGGDYGYTF. CDR3 DNA sequence: TGTGCCAGCTCACGTGAGGGCGGGGACTATGGCTACACCTTC.

The chain combines TRBV4-1 with TRBJ2-1; 10 bases are shared with TRBD2. Germline CDR1 is MGHRA and CDR2 is YSYEKL. The junction had 7 bases not matched to a gene; V was cut back by 0 bases and J by 2 bases. The CDR3 length is 18 residues. CDR3: CASSQDWPSGGTYNEQFF. The CDR3 bases are TGCGCCAGCAGCCAAGACTGGCCTAGCGGGGGTACCTACAATGAGCAGTTCTTC.

J is TRBJ2-2 and V is TRBV5-1, with 8 bases that match TRBD1. This CDR3 is built from 16 residues. V was clipped by 4 bases and J by 4 bases; unmatched bases: 9. Germline loops: CDR1 SGHRS, CDR2 YFSETQ. In DNA form, the CDR3 reads TGCGCCAGCAGCCGGACAGGGACCTTATCCACCGGGGAGCTGTTTTTT. Its translation is CASSRTGTLSTGELFF.

The chain carries TRBV30 and TRBJ2-5, with 8 bases fitting TRBD1. V lost 4 bases and J lost 1; bases outside the gene matches: 8. Germline V gene data show CDR1 as GTSNPN and CDR2 as SVGIG (reference sequence). This CDR3 comprises 15 residues. For the CDR3, the DNA is TGTGCCTGGACCGACGGGACAGGCGTCCAAGAGACCCAGTACTTC. Encoded protein: CAWTDGTGVQETQYF.

The genes are TRBV9 and TRBJ1-1, with a weak D call TRBD1 (5 bases). Trimming shortened V by 4 bases and J by 1 base, and 17 bases separated the two germline ends. The CDR3 is 16 residues long. CDR1 and CDR2 from the germline V gene are SGDLS and YYNGEE. The CDR3, as DNA: TGTGCCAGCAGCCCCCGAGTTCAGGGAGGGAACACTGAAGCTTTCTTT. It is translated as CASSPRVQGGNTEAFF. Together with reference TRBV9 and TRBJ1-1, the CDR3 gives the full variable domain: DSGVTQTPKHLITATGQRVTLRCSPRSGDLSVYWYQQSLDQGLQFLIQYYNGEERAKGNILERFSAQQFPDLHSELNLSSLELGDSALYFCASSPRVQGGNTEAFFGQGTRLTVV.

V gene TRBV29-1 combines with J gene TRBJ2-5; a weak D match, TRBD1 (6 bases). There are 16 residues in the CDR3. V gave up 2 bases and J gave up 1 base, with 17 bases separating them. Looked up from germline, CDR1 is SQVTM and CDR2 is ANQGSEA. CDR3 coding DNA: TGCAGCGTTGAAATCCAGGGGCTTATTGGCCAAGAGACCCAGTACTTC. Translating gives CSVEIQGLIGQETQYF. Filled out from reference TRBV29-1 and TRBJ2-5, the complete variable domain reads SAVISQKPSRDICQRGTSLTIQCQVDSQVTMMFWYRQQPGQSLTLIATANQGSEATYESGFVIDKFPISRPNLTFSTLTVSNMSPEDSSIYLCSVEIQGLIGQETQYFGPGTRLLVL.

The count of this clone is one. The CDR3: CASSPRRDRGWTGELFF. In DNA form, the CDR3 reads TGTGCCAGCAGCCCCCGCCGGGACAGGGGATGGACCGGGGAGCTGTTTTTT. The chain recombines TRBV5-4 with TRBJ2-2; 10 bases fit TRBD1. CDR3 size: 17 residues. The trim removed 4 bases at V and 5 bases at J, leaving 11 bases unmatched. Per the germline V gene, CDR1 is SGHNT and CDR2 is YYREEE (reference sequence).

As to this clone: The junction departs from the called germline gene at one end, perhaps through a read error. The identical CDR3 is also encoded by other nucleotide sequences in the sample. V and J are TRBV4-2 and TRBJ2-2; D possibly corresponds to TRBD2 (6 bases). This CDR3 contains 16 residues. Germline V gene sequence: CDR1 LGHNA, CDR2 YNFKEQ. The CDR3 DNA follows: TGTGCCAGTAGCCAAGACCGCGGGGCGAACACCGGGGAGCTGTTTTTT. Translated: CASSQDRGANTGELFF.

This clone has only one observation. CDR3 sequence: CASSQDRDSVYNEQFF. The CDR3 DNA reads TGTGCCAGCAGCCAAGATCGGGATTCCGTGTACAATGAGCAGTTCTTC. The gene calls are TRBV4-2 and TRBJ2-1; tentative D call: TRBD2 (5 bases). The CDR3 runs 16 residues. Per germline, CDR1 LGHNA and CDR2 YNFKEQ. Trimming took off 0 bases at V and 4 bases at J, with 13 bases between the two ends.

Regarding this clone: Other DNA sequences of this sample code for an identical CDR3. CDR3 sequence: CASSLGRYNEQFF. Here the CDR3 DNA reads TGTGCCAGCAGTTTGGGCCGGTACAATGAGCAGTTCTTC. The genes are TRBV28 and TRBJ2-1, with unresolved D. Trimming removed 3 bases from V and 4 bases from J, with 7 bases in between. The V gene's germline CDR1 is MDHEN and CDR2 SYDVKM. The CDR3 has 13 residues.

This chain connects TRBV28 to TRBJ2-4, with 7 bases that match TRBD2. CDR3 size: 14 residues. Germline assignment: CDR1 MDHEN and CDR2 SYDVKM. The V and J ends lost 1 base and 5 bases, in that order; junction bases with no gene match: 2. Here the CDR3 DNA reads TGTGCCAGCAGTTTATATGGGGGGGAAAACATTCAGTACTTC. It yields the protein CASSLYGGENIQYF.

The chain couples TRBV30 to TRBJ2-6, with D possibly matching TRBD1 (6 bases). Trimming stripped 1 base from V and 2 bases from J, with 15 bases between. The germline V gene has CDR1 GTSNPN and CDR2 SVGIG (reference sequence). The CDR3 totals 17 residues. DNA for the CDR3: TGTGCCTGGAGTGGCACCCACAGGGAAGCTGGGGCCAACGTCCTGACTTTC. Translating gives CAWSGTHREAGANVLTF.

The V and J genes are TRBV6-1 and TRBJ1-4; D perhaps matches TRBD1 (5 bases). V gave up 6 bases and J gave up 0 bases, with 5 bases separating them. The germline V gene encodes CDR1 MNHNS and CDR2 SASEGT. CDR3 size: 13 residues. CDR3 bases: TGTGCCAGCAGGGACACAACTAATGAAAAACTGTTTTTT. Its protein product is CASRDTTNEKLFF.

This rearrangement joins TRBV28 to TRBJ1-2; 9 bases align to TRBD1. Germline V gene data show CDR1 as MDHEN and CDR2 as SYDVKM. Unmatched junction bases numbered 8, after V lost 8 bases and J lost 4 bases. CDR3 length equals 14 residues. CDR3 nucleotides: TGTGCCAGCCTTTGGGACAGGGCAGGCTATGGCTACACCTTC. Encoded protein: CASLWDRAGYGYTF.

The chain combines TRBV15 with TRBJ2-7; the D gene is possibly TRBD1 (6 bases). V was pared by 5 bases and J by 2 bases, with 13 bases between. This CDR3 contains 14 residues. CDR1 and CDR2 from the germline V gene are LNHNV and YYDKDF (reference sequence). CDR3 DNA sequence: TGTGCCACCAGCGACCGGGACAATACCTACGAGCAGTACTTC. Translation: CATSDRDNTYEQYF.

The genes are TRBV9 and TRBJ2-3; 9 bases align to TRBD2. J was trimmed by 4 bases and V by 0 bases; bases with no gene match: 6. This CDR3 has 16 residues. Germline CDR1 SGDLS, CDR2 YYNGEE. CDR3 coding DNA: TGTGCCAGCAGCGTAGCGAGTAGCGGGAGTCCAGATACGCAGTATTTT. Translation gives CASSVASSGSPDTQYF.

The V gene is TRBV4-1, the J gene TRBJ2-7; TRBD2 agrees at 8 bases. J lost 3 bases, V lost 2 bases, and 6 bases had no gene match. This CDR3 is built from 15 residues. CDR1 is MGHRA, CDR2 YSYEKL, per germline. CDR3 bases: TGCGCCAGCAGCCAATATCCGGGAGGGCTCTACGAGCAGTACTTC. As protein: CASSQYPGGLYEQYF.

The rearrangement joins TRBV18 to TRBJ2-7, with TRBD2 matching over 7 bases. This CDR3 has 14 residues. After removal of 4 bases from V and 7 bases from J, the junction contained 10 bases not matched to a gene. The V gene's germline CDR1 is KGHSH and CDR2 LQKENI. CDR3 region: CASSHNRDYREQYF. In DNA form, the CDR3 reads TGTGCCAGCTCACACAACCGGGACTACCGGGAGCAGTACTTC.

This chain connects TRBV2 to TRBJ1-5; D remains ambiguous. V gave up 3 bases and J gave up 1 base, with 16 bases separating them. The CDR3 spans 17 residues. The germline CDR1 and CDR2 sequences are SNHLY and FYNNEI. In DNA, the CDR3 is TGTGCCAGCAGTGATCGGGGAACAATTGGGAGCAATCAGCCCCAGCATTTT. This gives the protein CASSDRGTIGSNQPQHF. The entire variable domain, with the rest obtained from reference TRBV2 and TRBJ1-5, is as follows: EPEVTQTPSHQVTQMGQEVILRCVPISNHLYFYWYRQILGQKVEFLVSFYNNEISEKSEIFDDQFSVERPDGSNFTLKIRSTKLEDSAMYFCASSDRGTIGSNQPQHFGDGTRLSIL.

The rearrangement uses TRBV6-6 and TRBJ2-1, with 11 nucleotides matching TRBD2. The V gene end was trimmed by 7 bases and the J gene end by 3 bases; junction bases not matched to a gene: 2. The CDR3 contains 14 residues. Germline values: CDR1 MNHNY, CDR2 SVGAGI (reference sequence). The CDR3 sequence is CASMGTSGYNEQFF. The CDR3 DNA reads TGTGCCAGCATGGGGACTAGCGGCTACAATGAGCAGTTCTTC.

The gene calls are TRBV4-1 and TRBJ2-1, with TRBD1 matching 7 bases. CDR3 length: 13 amino acids. With V trimmed by 4 bases and J by 9 bases, 6 bases remained unmatched. CDR1 is MGHRA, CDR2 YSYEKL, per germline. The CDR3 loop is CASSLSTGAEQFF. In DNA, the CDR3 is TGCGCCAGCAGCCTCAGTACAGGGGCTGAGCAGTTCTTC.

V gene TRBV5-1 combines with J gene TRBJ2-1; 9 bases are shared with TRBD1. Per the germline V gene, CDR1 is SGHRS and CDR2 is YFSETQ. The CDR3 is 14 amino acids. V lost 4 bases to trimming and J lost 3 bases; unmatched junction nucleotides: 2. CDR3 sequence reads: CASSGTGFYNEQFF. For the CDR3, the DNA is TGCGCCAGCAGCGGGACAGGGTTCTACAATGAGCAGTTCTTC.

This chain connects TRBV10-3 to TRBJ2-3, with 13 bases fitting TRBD2. This CDR3 has 16 amino acids. Germline assignment: CDR1 ENHRY and CDR2 SYGVKD. V lost 6 bases and J lost 4; bases outside the gene matches: 7. The CDR3 sequence is CAIRTLAGGLSDTQYF. The CDR3 DNA is TGTGCCATCAGGACACTAGCGGGAGGGCTTTCAGATACGCAGTATTTT.

This clone appeared once. The chain carries TRBV28 and TRBJ2-7; 7 positions match TRBD2. The CDR3 extends over 14 amino acids. Trimming cost V 11 bases and J 2 bases; bases outside gene matches: 12. Germline V lookup: CDR1 MDHEN, CDR2 SYDVKM. The DNA of the CDR3 is TGTGCCGCGGGGTGGGGACTAACAGCCTACGAGCAGTACTTC. It codes for CAAGWGLTAYEQYF.

This sequence joins TRBV6-5 and TRBJ2-5, with TRBD2 identical over 16 bases. V lost 8 bases, J lost 5 bases, and 5 bases stayed unmatched. The CDR3 has 15 amino acids. Germline V gives CDR1 MNHEY, CDR2 SVGAGI. The CDR3 sequence is CASAGLAGGPETQYF. In DNA form, the CDR3 reads TGTGCCAGCGCGGGACTAGCGGGAGGGCCGGAGACCCAGTACTTC.